This is a list of T cell receptor beta chains from one sample in a study of cytomegalovirus exposure and HLA in healthy donors. TCRdb keeps only in-frame clones here, not all; method: immunoSEQ multiplex PCR. Of about 220,000 clones listed, approximately 82% are singletons. Sequencing input: PBMCs. These receptors were obtained from a man aged 18 to 30 in good health and CMV-seronegative. Each CDR3 is given with its conserved first and last residue. D genes are given only for firm matches. Clone size is shown for a subset of rows, as once, few, many or a class of expanded clone.

TRBJ2-3,TRBV2,NA,NA,TGTGCCAGCAGCTCCGCGGGTAGCACAGATACGCAGTATTTT,CASSSAGSTDTQYF
TRBJ1-1,TRBV28,NA,NA,TGTGCCACCGACACCCTGAACACTGAAGCTTTCTTT,CATDTLNTEAFF
TRBJ1-6,TRBV5-6,NA,NA,TGTGCCAGCAGCTTGGGGACACCCGATAATTCACCCCTCCACTTT,CASSLGTPDNSPLHF
TRBJ1-1,TRBV11-2,NA,NA,TGTGCCAGCAGCGCGAGTACTGAAGCTTTCTTT,CASSASTEAFF
TRBJ2-1,TRBV27,NA,few,TGTGCCAGCAGTTTTGGTAGCTCCTACAATGAGCAGTTCTTC,CASSFGSSYNEQFF
TRBJ1-5,TRBV29-1,NA,NA,TGCAGCGTTGCAAACCGGGGGGATCAGCCCCAGCATTTT,CSVANRGDQPQHF
TRBJ2-7,TRBV5-1,TRBD2,NA,TGCGCCAGCAGCTCGGACGGACTAGCGGGAGTCGGAGACTACGAGCAGTACTTC,CASSSDGLAGVGDYEQYF
TRBJ2-2,TRBV10-1,NA,NA,TGCGCCAGCGCAGAATACAACCCTGGAGACACCGGGGAGCTGTTTTTT,CASAEYNPGDTGELFF
TRBJ2-3,TRBV7-3,NA,NA,TGTGCCAGCAGCCAAAATACGGGAAATACGCAGTATTTT,CASSQNTGNTQYF
TRBJ2-5,TRBV19,TRBD1,NA,TGTGCCAGTAGTACCGGGACAGGGGGTAGTCTAGAGACCCAGTACTTC,CASSTGTGGSLETQYF
TRBJ2-1,TRBV11-3,TRBD1,NA,TGTGCCAGCAGCTTAGATCAGGGGGGGACAGGGGCCTACAATGAGCAGTTCTTC,CASSLDQGGTGAYNEQFF
TRBJ2-7,TRBV7-8,TRBD1,NA,TGTGCCAGCAGCTTAGGTTCGTTCGGACAGGGATACGAGCAGTACTTC,CASSLGSFGQGYEQYF
TRBJ2-1,TRBV9,NA,NA,TGTGCCAGCAGCGTAGTGGAGGGGGAGCAGTTCTTC,CASSVVEGEQFF
TRBJ1-2,TRBV9,TRBD1,NA,TGTGCCAGCAGGGACAGGGAATTC,CASRDREF
TRBJ2-1,TRBV10-2,NA,NA,TGCGCCAGCAGTGGGGCTAGCTATCGGGAAGGAAAAGAGCAGTTCTTC,CASSGASYREGKEQFF
TRBJ2-3,TRBV18,TRBD1,NA,TGTGCCAGCTCACCCCGGACAGGGGGGACAGATACGCAGTATTTT,CASSPRTGGTDTQYF
TRBJ2-7,TRBV5-4,NA,NA,TGTGCCAGCAGCTTGGATGGTACAGGTTTCTCCTACGAGCAGTACTTC,CASSLDGTGFSYEQYF
TRBJ1-2,TRBV19,NA,NA,TGTGCCAGTACCCGGGACACCTATGGCTACACCTTC,CASTRDTYGYTF
TRBJ2-7,TRBV6-5,TRBD1,NA,TGTGCCAGCAGTCCCCGACAGGGAATCTACGAGCAGTACTTC,CASSPRQGIYEQYF
TRBJ1-5,TRBV16,NA,NA,TGTGCCAGCAGCTCCCTCGGGAAAACGGATCAGCCCCAGCATTTT,CASSSLGKTDQPQHF
TRBJ2-6,TRBV18,NA,NA,TGTGCCAGCTCACCATACGGGATGGTAGCGGCTGGGGCCAACGTCCTGACTTTC,CASSPYGMVAAGANVLTF
TRBJ1-2,TRBV10-3,NA,NA,TGTGCCATCAGTGAGTCAAAGATCGGCTATGGCTACACCTTC,CAISESKIGYGYTF
TRBJ2-1,TRBV7-9,NA,few,TGTGCCAGCAGCTCCCCCCCTGTGGGAGAGTACAATGAGCAGTTCTTC,CASSSPPVGEYNEQFF
TRBJ2-4,TRBV5-1,NA,NA,TGCGCCAGCAGCTTAGGGTCGGGCCGCCAGGGTGTCATTCAGTACTTC,CASSLGSGRQGVIQYF
TRBJ1-2,TRBV5-6,NA,NA,TGTGCCAGCAGCTTGGTGCGGGGGGCGCGAGAAGGCTACACCTTC,CASSLVRGAREGYTF